Listed below are T cell receptor beta chains from one sample, sequenced in a study of CD8 T cells in Susac syndrome. TCRdb fed the immunoSEQ multiplex PCR reads into MiXCR, producing one record per CDR3 protein. Here the sample spans under 150,000 distinct CDR3 sequences, about 95% being singletons. The source material was CD4+ T cells from PBMCs. These receptors came from a human donor with multiple sclerosis. Each CDR3 is given with its conserved first and last residue. D genes are given only for firm matches. A row's size may be missing; if present it is once, few, many or a size class.

CDR3aa,CDR3nt,d_gene,j_gene,abundance,v_gene
CASRVSVYYGYTF,TGTGCCAGCAGAGTTAGTGTATACTATGGCTACACCTTC,.,TRBJ1-2,.,TRBV2
CAGRDSLEGGELFF,TGTGCCGGCCGGGACTCTCTGGAAGGCGGGGAGCTGTTTTTT,.,TRBJ2-2,.,TRBV2
CASSQTKLGGASYNEQFF,TGTGCCAGCAGCCAGACGAAATTGGGGGGCGCCTCCTACAATGAGCAGTTCTTC,.,TRBJ2-1,once,TRBV3-1
CASSLSGVGNNEQFF,TGTGCCAGCAGTCTTTCGGGTGTGGGGAACAATGAGCAGTTCTTC,.,TRBJ2-1,once,TRBV12-3/TRBV12-4
CASRLADTGELFF,TGTGCCAGCCGACTAGCGGACACCGGGGAGCTGTTTTTT,TRBD2,TRBJ2-2,.,TRBV2
CASSSGQGEDTIYF,TGTGCCAGCAGTTCAGGACAGGGGGAGGACACCATATATTTT,TRBD1,TRBJ1-3,.,TRBV12-3/TRBV12-4
CASSLQRGYTF,TGTGCCAGCAGTTTGCAGAGGGGCTACACCTTC,.,TRBJ1-2,.,TRBV12-3/TRBV12-4
CASSQDAVVQYF,TGTGCCAGCAGCCAAGACGCGGTGGTGCAGTACTTC,.,TRBJ2-7,.,TRBV4-2
CASSLQVSSYNEQFF,TGTGCCAGCAGTCTACAGGTTAGCTCCTACAATGAGCAGTTCTTC,.,TRBJ2-1,.,TRBV12-3/TRBV12-4
CASSLSSSRNEQFF,TGCGCCAGCAGCTTGTCTTCTAGCCGCAATGAGCAGTTCTTC,.,TRBJ2-1,.,TRBV5-1
CASTEDRERSEQFF,TGTGCCAGCACGGAGGACAGGGAGCGGAGCGAGCAGTTCTTC,TRBD1,TRBJ2-1,.,TRBV6-1
CASSVAAADRSDTEAFF,TGTGCCAGCAGCGTAGCGGCTGCGGACAGGTCGGACACTGAAGCTTTCTTT,TRBD1,TRBJ1-1,.,TRBV9